The clone carrying this T cell receptor (beta chain) was seen only a few times. Its target is unknown. Fresh 10 ml peripheral blood yielded PBMCs. This entry belongs to a study of T cells in Graves' hyperthyroidism and ophthalmopathy. Amplification of TCR beta CDR3 regions was performed using RNA transcripts as template. The primer set for the first-round RT-PCR of the TCR CDR3 was HTBI. TCRdb independently ran MiXCR on the multiplex PCR reads; one entry per CDR3 protein. There are hundreds of thousands of distinct CDR3 sequences in the sample; 15% to 20% occur only once, and about 16% lies in the top ten. There are 18 residues in the CDR3. Germline CDR1 LNHDA, CDR2 SQIVND (reference sequence). V was clipped by 0 bases and J by 0 bases, with 15 bases between them. Findings of the study overall: In the blood, most expanded thyroid clonotypes above 0.001 appeared as well.

Specimen: blood. The TCR comes from a woman between 18 and 30 years old with Graves' ophthalmopathy. The genes are TRBV19 and TRBJ1-5; D possibly corresponds to TRBD1 (6 bases). For the CDR3, the DNA is TGTGCCAGTAGTATAGATGCAGGGACAACCTTTAGCAATCAGCCCCAGCATTTT. Protein sequence: CASSIDAGTTFSNQPQHF.